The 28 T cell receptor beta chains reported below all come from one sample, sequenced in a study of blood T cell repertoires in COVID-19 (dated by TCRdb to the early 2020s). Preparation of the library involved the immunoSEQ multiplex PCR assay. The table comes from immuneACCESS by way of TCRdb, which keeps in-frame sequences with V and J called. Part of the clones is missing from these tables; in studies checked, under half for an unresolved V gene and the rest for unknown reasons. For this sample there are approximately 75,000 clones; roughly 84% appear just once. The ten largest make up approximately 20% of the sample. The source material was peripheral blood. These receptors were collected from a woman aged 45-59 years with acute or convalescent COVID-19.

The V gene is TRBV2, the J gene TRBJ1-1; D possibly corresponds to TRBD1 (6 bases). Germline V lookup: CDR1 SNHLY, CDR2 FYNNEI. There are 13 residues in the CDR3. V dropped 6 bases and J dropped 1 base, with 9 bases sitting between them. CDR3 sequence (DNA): TGTGCCAGCAGACTACAGGGGAACACTGAAGCTTTCTTT. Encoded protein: CASRLQGNTEAFF.

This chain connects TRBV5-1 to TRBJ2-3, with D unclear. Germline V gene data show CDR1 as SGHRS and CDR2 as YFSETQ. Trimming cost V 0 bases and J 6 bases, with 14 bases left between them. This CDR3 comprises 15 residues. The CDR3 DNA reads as TGCGCCAGCAGCTTGGCGGTCGGAATCGGGGATACGCAGTATTTT. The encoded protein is CASSLAVGIGDTQYF.

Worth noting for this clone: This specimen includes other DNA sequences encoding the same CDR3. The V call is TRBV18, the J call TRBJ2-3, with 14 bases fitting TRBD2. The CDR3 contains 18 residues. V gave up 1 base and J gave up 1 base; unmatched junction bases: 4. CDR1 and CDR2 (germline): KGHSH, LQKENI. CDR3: CASSPLGLAGVGTDTQYF. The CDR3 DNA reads TGTGCCAGCTCACCACTGGGACTAGCGGGAGTGGGCACAGATACGCAGTATTTT.

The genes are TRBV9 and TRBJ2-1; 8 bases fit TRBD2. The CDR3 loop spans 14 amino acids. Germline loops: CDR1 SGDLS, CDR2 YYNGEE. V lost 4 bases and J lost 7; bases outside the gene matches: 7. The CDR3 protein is CASSFGTSGNEQFF. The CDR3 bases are TGTGCCAGCAGCTTCGGGACTAGTGGGAATGAGCAGTTCTTC.

In nucleotides, the CDR3 is TGTGCCAGCAGCACCGGGGACAGGCACTATGGCTACACCTTC. Translated: CASSTGDRHYGYTF. The chain has TRBV5-6 and TRBJ1-2; 8 bases are shared with TRBD1. CDR1 is SGHDT, CDR2 YYEEEE, per germline. Losses at the gene ends were 4 bases for V and 3 bases for J; bases not matched to a gene: 5. The CDR3 loop spans 14 amino acids.

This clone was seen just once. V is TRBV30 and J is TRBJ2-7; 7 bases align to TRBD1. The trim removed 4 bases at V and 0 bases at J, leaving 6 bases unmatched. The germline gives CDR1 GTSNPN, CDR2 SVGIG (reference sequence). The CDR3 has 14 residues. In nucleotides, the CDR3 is TGTGCCTGGAAGTGGGACAGTCGCTCCTACGAGCAGTACTTC. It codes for CAWKWDSRSYEQYF.

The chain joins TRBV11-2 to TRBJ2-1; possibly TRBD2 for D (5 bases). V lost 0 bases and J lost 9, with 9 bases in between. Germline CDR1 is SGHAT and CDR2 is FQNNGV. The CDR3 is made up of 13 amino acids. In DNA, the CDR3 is TGTGCCAGCAGCTTAGATCTCGGGGTTGAGCAGTTCTTC. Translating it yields CASSLDLGVEQFF.

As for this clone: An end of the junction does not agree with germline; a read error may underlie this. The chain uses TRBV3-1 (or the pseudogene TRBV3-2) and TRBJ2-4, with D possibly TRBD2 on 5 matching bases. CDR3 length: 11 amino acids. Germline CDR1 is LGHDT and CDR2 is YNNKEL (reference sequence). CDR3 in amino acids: CASSQGGSPKF. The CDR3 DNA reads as TGTGCCAGCAGCCAAGGTGGGAGTCCTAAATTC.

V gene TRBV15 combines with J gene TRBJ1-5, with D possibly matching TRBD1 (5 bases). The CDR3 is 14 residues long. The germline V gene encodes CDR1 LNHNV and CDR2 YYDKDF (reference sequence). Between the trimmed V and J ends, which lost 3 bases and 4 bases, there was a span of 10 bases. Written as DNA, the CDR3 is TGTGCCACCAGCAGTCGGGGGGGGAATCAGCCCCAGCATTTT. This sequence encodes CATSSRGGNQPQHF.

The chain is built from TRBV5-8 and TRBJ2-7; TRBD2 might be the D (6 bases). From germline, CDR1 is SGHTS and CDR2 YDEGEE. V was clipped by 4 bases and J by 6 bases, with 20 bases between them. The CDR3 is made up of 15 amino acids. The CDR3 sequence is CASSPGGTQDGEQYF. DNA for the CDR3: TGTGCCAGCAGCCCGGGCGGGACGCAGGACGGCGAGCAGTACTTC.

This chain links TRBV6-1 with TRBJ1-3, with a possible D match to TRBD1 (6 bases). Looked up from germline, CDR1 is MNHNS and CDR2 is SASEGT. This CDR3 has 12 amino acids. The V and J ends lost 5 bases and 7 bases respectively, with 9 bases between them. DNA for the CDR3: TGTGCCAGCAGTAAAGACAGGAACACCATATATTTT. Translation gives CASSKDRNTIYF.

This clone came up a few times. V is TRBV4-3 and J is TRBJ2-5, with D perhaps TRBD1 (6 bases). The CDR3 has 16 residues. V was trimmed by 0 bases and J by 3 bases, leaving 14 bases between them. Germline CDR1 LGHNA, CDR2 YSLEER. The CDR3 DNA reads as TGCGCCAGCAGCCAAGAGGTCAGGGGCCGGGAAGAGACCCAGTACTTC. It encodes CASSQEVRGREETQYF.

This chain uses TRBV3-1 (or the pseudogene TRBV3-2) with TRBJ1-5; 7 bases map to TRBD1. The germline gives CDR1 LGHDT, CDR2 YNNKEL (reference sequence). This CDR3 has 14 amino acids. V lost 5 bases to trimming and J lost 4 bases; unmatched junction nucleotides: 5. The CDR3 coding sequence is TGTGCCAGCAGCGTGGGACAGAGTAATCAGCCCCAGCATTTT. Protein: CASSVGQSNQPQHF.

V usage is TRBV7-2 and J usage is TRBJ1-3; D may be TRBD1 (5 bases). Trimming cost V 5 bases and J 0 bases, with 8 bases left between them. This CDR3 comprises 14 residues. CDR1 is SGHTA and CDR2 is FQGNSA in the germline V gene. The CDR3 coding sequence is TGTGCCAGCAGCGAAGGGGACTCTGGAAACACCATATATTTT. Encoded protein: CASSEGDSGNTIYF.

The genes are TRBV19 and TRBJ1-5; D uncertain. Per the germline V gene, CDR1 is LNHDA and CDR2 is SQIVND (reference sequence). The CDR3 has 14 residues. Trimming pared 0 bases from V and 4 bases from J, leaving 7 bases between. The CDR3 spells CASSIDLDNQPQHF. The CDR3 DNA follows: TGTGCCAGTAGTATAGATCTAGATAATCAGCCCCAGCATTTT.

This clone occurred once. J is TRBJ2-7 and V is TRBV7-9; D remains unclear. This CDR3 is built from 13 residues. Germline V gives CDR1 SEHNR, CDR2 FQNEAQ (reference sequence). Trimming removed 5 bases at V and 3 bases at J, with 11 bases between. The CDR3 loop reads CASSRSGRYEQYF. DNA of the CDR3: TGTGCCAGCAGCCGGAGTGGTCGCTACGAGCAGTACTTC.

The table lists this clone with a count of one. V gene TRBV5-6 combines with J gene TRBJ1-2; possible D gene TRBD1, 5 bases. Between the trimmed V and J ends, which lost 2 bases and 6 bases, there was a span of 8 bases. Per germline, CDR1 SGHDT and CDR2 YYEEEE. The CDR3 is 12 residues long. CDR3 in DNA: TGTGCCAGCAGCTTAGGGGCTGATGGCTACACCTTC. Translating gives CASSLGADGYTF.

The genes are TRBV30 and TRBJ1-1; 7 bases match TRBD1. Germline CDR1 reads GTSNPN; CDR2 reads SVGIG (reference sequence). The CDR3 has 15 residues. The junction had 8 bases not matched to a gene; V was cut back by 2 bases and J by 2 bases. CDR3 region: CAWSRRGQLNTEAFF. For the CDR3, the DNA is TGTGCCTGGAGTAGGAGGGGGCAGCTAAACACTGAAGCTTTCTTT.

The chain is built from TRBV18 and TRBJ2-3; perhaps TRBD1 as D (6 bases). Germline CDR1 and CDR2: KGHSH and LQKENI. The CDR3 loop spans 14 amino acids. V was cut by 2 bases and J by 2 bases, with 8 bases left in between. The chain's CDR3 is CASSPGGATDTQYF. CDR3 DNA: TGTGCCAGCTCACCAGGGGGCGCCACAGATACGCAGTATTTT.

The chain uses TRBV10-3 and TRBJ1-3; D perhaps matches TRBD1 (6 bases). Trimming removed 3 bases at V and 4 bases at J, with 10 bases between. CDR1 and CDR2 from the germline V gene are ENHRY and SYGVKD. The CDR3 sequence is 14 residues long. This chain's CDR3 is CAISDRGRGNTIYF. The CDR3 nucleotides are TGTGCCATCAGTGACAGGGGTAGGGGAAACACCATATATTTT.

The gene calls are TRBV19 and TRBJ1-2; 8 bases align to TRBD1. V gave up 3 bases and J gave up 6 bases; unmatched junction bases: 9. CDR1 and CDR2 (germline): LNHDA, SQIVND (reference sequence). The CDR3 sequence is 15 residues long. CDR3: CASSISGGGLDGYTF. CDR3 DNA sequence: TGTGCCAGTAGTATTTCAGGGGGCGGTCTGGATGGCTACACCTTC.

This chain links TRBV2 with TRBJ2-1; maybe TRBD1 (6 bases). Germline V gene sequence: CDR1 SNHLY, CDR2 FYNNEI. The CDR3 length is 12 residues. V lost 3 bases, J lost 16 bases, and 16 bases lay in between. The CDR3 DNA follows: TGTGCCAGCAGTGATAGGGGGTCAATTTGTTTCTTC. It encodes CASSDRGSICFF.

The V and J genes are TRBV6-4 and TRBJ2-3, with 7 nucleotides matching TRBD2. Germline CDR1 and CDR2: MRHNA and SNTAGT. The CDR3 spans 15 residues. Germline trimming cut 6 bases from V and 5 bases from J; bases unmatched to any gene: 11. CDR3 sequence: CASRRENMAGDTQYF. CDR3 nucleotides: TGTGCCAGCAGGCGGGAGAATATGGCGGGAGATACGCAGTATTTT.

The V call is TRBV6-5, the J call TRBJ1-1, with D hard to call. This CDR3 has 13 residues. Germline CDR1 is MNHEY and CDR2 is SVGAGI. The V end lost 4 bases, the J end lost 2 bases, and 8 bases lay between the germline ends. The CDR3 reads CASSLNSNTEAFF. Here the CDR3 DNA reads TGTGCCAGCAGTTTAAACAGCAACACTGAAGCTTTCTTT.

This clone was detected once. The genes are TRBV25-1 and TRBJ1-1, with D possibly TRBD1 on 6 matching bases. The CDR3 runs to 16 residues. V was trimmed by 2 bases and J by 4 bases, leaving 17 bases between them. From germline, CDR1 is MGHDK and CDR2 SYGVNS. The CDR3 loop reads CASSEKGRGRGTEAFF. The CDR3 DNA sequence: TGTGCCAGCAGTGAAAAGGGCAGGGGCAGGGGCACTGAAGCTTTCTTT.

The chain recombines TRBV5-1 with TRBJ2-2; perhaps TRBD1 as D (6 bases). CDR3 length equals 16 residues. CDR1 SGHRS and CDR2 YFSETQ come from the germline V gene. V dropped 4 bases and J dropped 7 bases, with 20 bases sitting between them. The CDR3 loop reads CASSPGIGGWIGELFF. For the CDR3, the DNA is TGCGCCAGCAGCCCAGGGATAGGGGGATGGATCGGGGAGCTGTTTTTT.

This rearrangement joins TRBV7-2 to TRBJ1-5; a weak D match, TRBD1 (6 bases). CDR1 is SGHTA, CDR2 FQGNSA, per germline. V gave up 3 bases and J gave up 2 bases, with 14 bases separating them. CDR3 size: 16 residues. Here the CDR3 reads CASSLQGSQGNQPQHF. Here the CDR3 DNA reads TGTGCCAGCAGCTTGCAGGGGTCTCAGGGCAATCAGCCCCAGCATTTT.

CDR3 region: CASSAGLAGNNEQFF. DNA for the CDR3: TGTGCCAGCAGCGCGGGACTAGCGGGTAACAATGAGCAGTTCTTC. This chain links TRBV7-3 with TRBJ2-1, with 12 positions matching TRBD2. The J segment lost 5 bases and the V segment lost 5 bases, leaving 4 bases of the junction unmatched. Germline V gene lookup returns CDR1 SGHTA and CDR2 FQGTGA. The CDR3 is 15 residues long.